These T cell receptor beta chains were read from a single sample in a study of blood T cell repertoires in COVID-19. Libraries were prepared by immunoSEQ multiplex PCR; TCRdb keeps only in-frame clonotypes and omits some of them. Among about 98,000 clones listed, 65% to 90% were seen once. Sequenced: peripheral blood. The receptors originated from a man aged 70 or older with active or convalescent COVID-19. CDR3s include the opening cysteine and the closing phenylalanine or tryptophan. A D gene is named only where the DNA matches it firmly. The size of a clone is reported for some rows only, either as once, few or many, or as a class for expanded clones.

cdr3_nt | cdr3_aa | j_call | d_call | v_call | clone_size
TGCGCCAGCAGCCCCTGGAATCTACAGGGAACAACCTATGGCTACACCTTC | CASSPWNLQGTTYGYTF | TRBJ1-2 | NA | TRBV5-1 | NA
TGCGCCAGCAGTGACCCCCTAGGGGGTGCTTTCTCCGAGCAGTTCTTC | CASSDPLGGAFSEQFF | TRBJ2-1 | NA | TRBV10-2 | NA
TGTGCCAGCAGTCAGACACCAAATGGCTACACCTTC | CASSQTPNGYTF | TRBJ1-2 | NA | TRBV12-3/TRBV12-4 | NA
TGTGCCAGCAGTGCTGGCGCTGGACGGACAGATGAAAAACTGTTTTTT | CASSAGAGRTDEKLFF | TRBJ1-4 | NA | TRBV7-9 | NA
TGTGCCAGCAGTTTACAGGGGTCCTACAATGAGCAGTTCTTC | CASSLQGSYNEQFF | TRBJ2-1 | NA | TRBV28 | NA
TGTGCCAGCAGTTACTCACTAGCGGGGGGAGAGACCCAGTACTTC | CASSYSLAGGETQYF | TRBJ2-5 | TRBD2 | TRBV6-5 | NA
TGTGCCAGCAGTGAACAGGGCGCTAACTATGGCTACACCTTC | CASSEQGANYGYTF | TRBJ1-2 | NA | TRBV2 | NA
TGCGCCAGCAGCTTGGCCAGGGCTAGCGGGGGGGTCCAGTATTTT | CASSLARASGGVQYF | TRBJ2-3 | TRBD2 | TRBV5-1 | NA
TGTGCCAGCAGCTTAGATCAATACAAATCCTACGAGCAGTACTTC | CASSLDQYKSYEQYF | TRBJ2-7 | NA | TRBV11-2 | NA
TGTGCCAGCAGCTTGCTCACAGATACGCAGTATTTT | CASSLLTDTQYF | TRBJ2-3 | NA | TRBV5-6 | NA
TGTGCCAGCAGTTTATCGATAGGACAGGGGAGCAATCAGCCCCAGCATTTT | CASSLSIGQGSNQPQHF | TRBJ1-5 | TRBD1 | TRBV27 | many
TGCAGCGTTGCGGGGGGGGGCAATCAGCCCCAGCATTTT | CSVAGGGNQPQHF | TRBJ1-5 | NA | TRBV29-1 | NA
TGTGCCAGCAGCCAACGAGGGTCAGGAAACACCATATATTTT | CASSQRGSGNTIYF | TRBJ1-3 | NA | TRBV3-1/TRBV3-2 | once
TGCAGCGCTTCGTCCGACAGGCGAGCTTTCTTT | CSASSDRRAFF | TRBJ1-1 | NA | TRBV29-1 | NA
TGTGCCAGCAGTAGATCAGGGTCTGAAGCTTTCTTT | CASSRSGSEAFF | TRBJ1-1 | NA | TRBV6-5 | NA
TGTGCCAGCACCAACCCAGGGTGGCGAGAGACCCAGTACTTC | CASTNPGWRETQYF | TRBJ2-5 | NA | TRBV11-3 | NA
TGTGCCAGCAGCTGGACAACAGGGGGATCTGGAAACACCATATATTTT | CASSWTTGGSGNTIYF | TRBJ1-3 | TRBD1 | TRBV3-1/TRBV3-2 | NA
TGTGCCAGCAGCTTCCGGGGACAGGGGTATGGCTACACCTTC | CASSFRGQGYGYTF | TRBJ1-2 | TRBD1 | TRBV7-8 | NA
TGTGCCAGTAGTTTTCAGGGTATGAACACTGAAGCTTTCTTT | CASSFQGMNTEAFF | TRBJ1-1 | NA | TRBV19 | once
TGCGCCAGCAGCTTGGGACTATCCCAAGAGACCCAGTACTTC | CASSLGLSQETQYF | TRBJ2-5 | NA | TRBV5-1 | NA
TGTGCCAGCAGTTACCAGGGAGGTCAGCCCCAGCATTTT | CASSYQGGQPQHF | TRBJ1-5 | NA | TRBV6-2/TRBV6-3 | NA